Listed below are T cell receptor beta chains from one sample, sequenced in a study of regulatory dendritic cells for organ transplantation. Profiled with immunoSEQ multiplex PCR; TCRdb holds only in-frame clones, not every one. The profile shows almost 35,000 clones, 85% to 90% of them singletons. Material for sequencing was naive CD4+ T cells from blood. All receptors derive from a human donor in good health. The CDR3 runs from the conserved cysteine through the conserved F or W. The D gene is left open where the match is weak. Clone size, where shown, is once, few, many, or a class for clones that have expanded.

clone_size j_call d_call v_call cdr3_nt cdr3_aa
- TRBJ2-1 - TRBV10-3 TGTGCCATCAGTGAGTATGAGGCTCAATACAATGAGCAGTTCTTC CAISEYEAQYNEQFF
- TRBJ2-1 TRBD2 TRBV6-6 TGTGCCTCCAAGGGGCGGGAGGTCGGTAATGAGCAGTTCTTC CASKGREVGNEQFF
- TRBJ2-3 TRBD2 TRBV7-3 TGTGCCAGCAGAGAACTAGCGGGAGACACAGATACGCAGTATTTT CASRELAGDTDTQYF
- TRBJ2-2 TRBD2 TRBV15 TGTGCCACCAGCAGAGAGGGTGTAGCGGGGGGGCGTGTCGGGGAGCTGTTTTTT CATSREGVAGGRVGELFF
- TRBJ2-3 TRBD2 TRBV5-8 TGTGCCAGCAGCTTGGTAAGACTAGCGGGCACTTTTGAAGATACGCAGTATTTT CASSLVRLAGTFEDTQYF
- TRBJ2-3 - TRBV4-1 TGCGCCAGCAGCCAAATGTTCGGCGTTAAGGACACAGATACGCAGTATTTT CASSQMFGVKDTDTQYF
- TRBJ1-5 - TRBV28 TGTGCCAGCAGTTTATCCGGGTTGGGACCGCCTCAGCCCCAGCATTTT CASSLSGLGPPQPQHF
- TRBJ1-1 - TRBV30 TGTGCCTGGGGTCCTCGGGATACTGAAGCTTTCTTT CAWGPRDTEAFF
- TRBJ1-1 - TRBV5-4 TGTGCCAGCAGCTTGGGGGGGCGATCCCAGAAAGCTTTCTTT CASSLGGRSQKAFF
once TRBJ2-6 - TRBV21-1 TGTGCCAGCAGCAAGTACTCACAGCCGGAACAGCTATATTCTGAGGCCAACGTCCTGACTTTC CASSKYSQPEQLYSEANVLTF
- TRBJ2-3 TRBD1 TRBV18 TGTGCCAGCTCACCATCCGGGACAGGCGCCTTTGGTACGCAGTATTTT CASSPSGTGAFGTQYF
- TRBJ2-7 - TRBV9 TGTGCCAGCAGCCCCCGACCAGTCCCCCTCTACGAGCAGTACTTC CASSPRPVPLYEQYF
- TRBJ2-1 TRBD2 TRBV7-3 TGTGCCAGCAGCTCCTCCGGGACTAGCGGGATAAGTGAGCAGTTCTTC CASSSSGTSGISEQFF
- TRBJ1-1 - TRBV29-1 TGCAGCGTTGAACAGGGGAGGGACACTGAAGCTTTCTTT CSVEQGRDTEAFF
once TRBJ1-1 - TRBV6-6 TGTGCCAGCAGCTCGAACATGATGAACACTGAAGCTTTCTTT CASSSNMMNTEAFF
- TRBJ2-2 TRBD2 TRBV27 TGTGCCAGCAGTGGCGGGAGGCTCACCGGGGAGCTGTTTTTT CASSGGRLTGELFF
- TRBJ2-7 TRBD2 TRBV5-1 TGCGCCAGCAGCCCGGGGTCTAGCGGAGCCTACGAGCAGTACTTC CASSPGSSGAYEQYF
once TRBJ2-2 TRBD2 TRBV7-2 TGTGCCAGCAGCTTAGAGGCTAGCGGGGTCCCCGGGGAGCTGTTTTTT CASSLEASGVPGELFF
- TRBJ1-1 - TRBV5-6 TGTGCCAGCAGTAAGCTTATGGACACTGAAGCTTTCTTT CASSKLMDTEAFF
- TRBJ1-2 - TRBV9 TGTGCCAGCAGCGATCGAATCTATGGCTACACCTTC CASSDRIYGYTF
- TRBJ1-5 - TRBV10-2 TGCGCCAGCAGTGAATCGGGGACCCAGCATTTT CASSESGTQHF
few TRBJ1-5 - TRBV30 TGTGCCTGGAGTGGGAGCAGTAATCAGCCCCAGCATTTT CAWSGSSNQPQHF
- TRBJ1-2 - TRBV9 TGTGCCAGCAGCGTAGGGGCAGCTAACTATGGCTACACCTTC CASSVGAANYGYTF
- TRBJ1-1 TRBD1 TRBV6-5 TGTGCCAGCAGGCTCAGGGGGCGCAACACTGAAGCTTTCTTT CASRLRGRNTEAFF
- TRBJ1-5 TRBD1 TRBV9 TGTGCCAGCAGCGTATGTGCCCCCTGGGACAGTCAGCCCCAGCATTTT CASSVCAPWDSQPQHF
- TRBJ2-3 - TRBV11-2 TGTGCCAGCAGCCGACCAGGCACAGATACGCAGTATTTT CASSRPGTDTQYF
few TRBJ1-2 - TRBV6-5 TGTGCCAGCAGTAGAGCTAACTATGGCTACACCTTC CASSRANYGYTF
- TRBJ2-7 TRBD1 TRBV28 TGTGCCAGCAGTGGATCCGGGACAGGGGAGGACGAGCAGTACTTC CASSGSGTGEDEQYF
- TRBJ1-1 - TRBV7-9 TGTGCCAGCAGTCCCGGGTCTCAGGGGATCGGAGCTTTCTTT CASSPGSQGIGAFF
- TRBJ2-1 TRBD2 TRBV11-2 TGTGCCAGCAGCCCCGGGACTAGCGCCTACCCGGCCTACAATGAGCAGTTCTTC CASSPGTSAYPAYNEQFF
- TRBJ2-3 - TRBV7-2 TGTGCCAGCAGCTTACGGACGAGTCGGGATACGCAGTATTTT CASSLRTSRDTQYF
- TRBJ2-2 - TRBV6-1 TGTGCCAGCAGCCCCTGGCGGGCCACCGGGGAGCTGTTTTTT CASSPWRATGELFF
- TRBJ2-5 TRBD1 TRBV9 TGTGCCAGCAGCGTCCTAGGGGGACAGTGGGAGACCCAGTACTTC CASSVLGGQWETQYF
- TRBJ1-1 - TRBV28 TGTGCCAGCAGCCCACCGCCAACAGGGCGCCGAGCTTTCTTT CASSPPPTGRRAFF
- TRBJ2-5 - TRBV6-5 TGTGCCAGCAGTCGTCTAGGGGGGCCTGTGGAGACCCAGTACTTC CASSRLGGPVETQYF
- TRBJ1-3 - TRBV5-1 TGCGCCAGCAGCTTGGAGACTGGAAACACCATATATTTT CASSLETGNTIYF
few TRBJ1-5 - TRBV19 TGTGCCAGTAGTATAGGGACGTATAGCAATCAGCCCCAGCATTTT CASSIGTYSNQPQHF
- TRBJ1-6 TRBD1 TRBV7-9 TGTGCCAGCAGCTTAGTGGGACAGCCATCACCCCTCCACTTT CASSLVGQPSPLHF
- TRBJ1-4 - TRBV5-3 TGTGCCAGAAGCCTCCGACTCAAAAGGGGTGAAAAACTGTTTTTT CARSLRLKRGEKLFF
- TRBJ1-5 TRBD1 TRBV6-5 TGTGCCAGCAAGGGGGCGAGCAATCAGCCCCAGCATTTT CASKGASNQPQHF
once TRBJ2-2 - TRBV12-1 TGTGCCAGCAGCTTTGGAGGGTCAGCGGGAGGATACACCGGGGAGCTGTTTTTT CASSFGGSAGGYTGELFF
- TRBJ2-3 TRBD2 TRBV4-3 TGCGCCAGCAGCCAAGTGCCGGGGGGTCGTGGGGATACGCAGTATTTT CASSQVPGGRGDTQYF
- TRBJ2-7 TRBD1 TRBV10-1 TGCGCCAGCAGTGAGTCCGGGACAGGGGGCTACGAGCAGTACTTC CASSESGTGGYEQYF